Each of the 5 T cell receptor beta chains below was sequenced from the same sample in a study of tumor and adjacent non-tumor tissue in lung cancer. TCRbeta libraries were built with three rounds of nested PCR, modified from ARM-PCR. TCRdb passed the multiplex PCR reads through MiXCR, listing each CDR3 protein once. The sample includes more than 85,000 distinct CDR3 sequences, 84% of them seen just once. The template was RNA from unsorted bulk tissue. Specimen: lung tumor tissue. The origin of the receptors is a man in his 70s with non-small cell lung cancer.

Regarding this clonotype: The CDR3 does not end in the conserved phenylalanine or tryptophan, so this is likely a read error. The DNA is omitted, as the CDR3 cannot be located on it reliably, and the CDR3 follows TCRdb's listing. The V and J genes are TRBV30 and TRBJ2-7; the DNA was not used to check the table's D call, TRBD1. 15 amino acids form the CDR3, both terminal residues included. Germline loops: CDR1 GTSNPN, CDR2 SVGIG (reference sequence). The CDR3: CAWRITGAVSYEEYS.

To note about this clonotype: The junction departs from germline at one end; a sequencing error may be responsible. V is TRBV11-3 and J is TRBJ1-3; tentatively, D is TRBD1 (6 bases). The V gene's germline CDR1 is SGHNT and CDR2 YENEEA. This CDR3 contains 15 residues. The CDR3 coding sequence is TGTGCCAGCAGTTTAGAAGGGACAATCGGTAGCACCATATATTTT. It is translated as CASSLEGTIGSTIYF.

To note about this clonotype: This may arise from a read error, as a much more abundant clone is one base away. This chain joins TRBV5-1 and TRBJ2-6; the D is unclear. Per the germline V gene, CDR1 is SGHRS and CDR2 is YFSETQ. The CDR3 spans 17 residues. Between the trimmed V and J ends, which lost 1 base and 3 bases, there was a span of 14 bases. CDR3 in amino acids: CASSLSAVGDGANVLTF. For the CDR3, the DNA is TGCGCCAGCAGCTTGTCCGCGGTAGGAGATGGGGCCAACGTCCTGACTTTC.

Concerning this clonotype: This CDR3 is missing its conserved last phenylalanine or tryptophan, likely due to a read error. The CDR3 is CASSRDREVGDYGYTS. CDR3 DNA: TGTGCCAGCAGCAGGGACAGGGAGGTAGGGGACTATGGCTACACCTCC. V usage is TRBV5-6 and J usage is TRBJ1-2; 9 nucleotides align to TRBD1. Germline V CDR1 and CDR2: SGHDT, YYEEEE. The ends lost 4 bases at V and 3 bases at J; junction bases unmatched: 10. The CDR3 runs 16 residues.

This clonotype showed up many times. The chain joins TRBV5-1 to TRBJ2-1; 9 bases line up with TRBD2. The CDR3 is 15 amino acids. V was clipped by 1 base and J by 8 bases; unmatched bases: 7. CDR1 SGHRS and CDR2 YFSETQ come from the germline V gene. The CDR3 spells CASSLSGLAGDEQFF. The CDR3 region has the DNA TGCGCCAGCAGCTTGTCGGGACTAGCAGGCGATGAGCAGTTCTTC. Complete variable domain (other parts from reference TRBV5-1 and TRBJ2-1): KAGVTQTPRYLIKTRGQQVTLSCSPISGHRSVSWYQQTPGQGLQFLFEYFSETQRNKGNFPGRFSGRQFSNSRSEMNVSTLELGDSALYLCASSLSGLAGDEQFFGPGTRLTVL.